The text below deals with one T cell receptor (beta chain). The antigen this receptor binds is unknown. Being one base from a much bigger clone, this may be a read error. This sample is drawn from a study of T cells in Graves' hyperthyroidism and ophthalmopathy (dated by TCRdb to about 2019). Some background on the complete study: Peripheral blood was sampled at the time of initial diagnosis, prior to any treatment. To identify TCR V-J signatures that set the groups apart, the researchers used a discovery cohort of roughly 100 patients, made up of under 45 with Graves' ophthalmopathy and some 58 with stable Graves' hyperthyroidism. Prospective prediction of ophthalmopathy was tested in an independent validation cohort consisting of 18 to 20 hyperthyroidism patients and more than 15 patients who later progressed to ophthalmopathy. Thyroid tissue and blood T-cell repertoires from about 6 Graves' hyperthyroidism patients were also compared in the study. The roughly 94 discovery patients were randomly split 7:3 into training and test sets. Following sampling, methimazole starting at 30 mg daily was given to hyperthyroidism patients, and high-dose intravenous methylprednisolone was given to ophthalmopathy patients. The paper reports TCR Vbeta CDR3 sequencing of approximately 130 peripheral blood samples: some 41 ophthalmopathy, about 75 hyperthyroidism and 17 progressor patients. Points the paper makes about the study in general: In validation, the model predicted progression to ophthalmopathy with just under 71% sensitivity and roughly 75% specificity, a median of around 6.6 months before onset. No statistical method was used to set the sample size in advance, and investigators knew the group allocation. Most expanded thyroid clonotypes (frequency above 0.001) were also detected in blood, a finding suggesting that blood repertoires may reflect thyroid immune responses. A 13 V-J signature model separated ophthalmopathy from stable hyperthyroidism, with roughly 88% sensitivity and 81.08% specificity in cross-validation and 80%/75% in testing.

Amplification of TCR beta CDR3 regions was carried out from RNA transcripts. The first round of RT-PCR for the TCR CDR3 was performed with the HTBI primer set and the Qiagen OneStep RT-PCR kit. Libraries were constructed in a second round of multiplex PCR, after which size selection and purification were performed. Sequencing of the libraries was done on an Illumina HiSeq2000 using paired-end 100 bp reads. On the study's bioinformatics: SOAPnuke was used to process the raw data, with reads discarded if the reads contained adapters or uncalled bases, had a mean Phred below 15, or lacked an exact constant-primer or identifier match. High-quality paired reads were merged using COPE v1.2.5, and each unique nucleotide sequence was defined as a clonotype. MiTCR v1.1 was used to align clonotypes to the IMGT TRBV, TRBD and TRBJ reference segments. The analysis included only V-J combinations with a frequency above 0.0001, which together covered roughly 99% of the repertoires. The TCS score was defined as the ratio of F50 (clonal expansion) to E x V (chaos), calculated using BLOSUM62-based TCRdist between CDR3 peptides within each V-J. Welch's t-statistics and random forest reduced 500 to 550 V-J features to 13, which were used in a naive Bayes classifier (R e1071). TCRdb redid the processing of the public reads, applying fastp at Q25 and MiXCR, and retained in-frame beta chains. Merged by CDR3 protein, the rows form single entries marked with the most common genes and DNA. TCRdb's processing, not the study's, gives the V and J calls here. The sample table lists hundreds of thousands of distinct CDR3 sequences, about 20% of them with a count of one. Jointly, the top ten make up roughly a third of the sample.

Moderately to severely active disease, a Clinical Activity Score of at least 3, a NOSPECS grade of at least 4, and a duration under 3 months were present in ophthalmopathy patients. Any patient with an uncontrolled infection, another autoimmune disease, pregnancy or lactation was excluded. Diagnoses were established on the basis of clinical symptoms, serum thyroxine and TRAb, thyroid ultrasound, and orbital computed tomography. PBMCs were isolated from approximately 10 ml of fresh peripheral blood by Ficoll-Paque density gradient centrifugation. Trizol reagent was used to extract total RNA, and RNA quality was then checked on an Agilent 2100 Bioanalyzer. The trim is 4 bases for V and 0 bases for J, with a gap of 10 bases between the germline ends. The germline V gene provides CDR1 SGHTA and CDR2 FQGNSA. The CDR3 has 15 amino acids, counting the end cysteine and phenylalanine. The sequence is cut down to CDR3 DNA, 45 bases in frame from base 1.

The sample taken for sequencing was blood. Recombination joined TRBV7-2 with TRBJ1-3, with the D gene too uncertain to name. The TCR originated in a young man with Graves' ophthalmopathy. In nucleotides, the sequence is TGTGCCAGCAGCTCAATGTATAGCTCTGGAAACACCATATATTTT. It specifies CASSSMYSSGNTIYF.